Described below is a single T cell receptor (beta chain) sequence and its context. The antigen is unknown. Germline assignment: CDR1 DFQATT and CDR2 SNEGSKA (reference sequence). The CDR3 consists of 18 residues. The germline V and J ends were trimmed by 5 bases and 0 bases, with 23 bases remaining between them. TCRdb re-derived calls from the 5' RACE reads in MiXCR, one entry per CDR3 protein. The sample shows 350,000 to 500,000 distinct CDR3 sequences, approximately 17% of them seen only once. These data originate in a study of identical twins. Everyone who gave samples was a healthy Caucasian. Study outcomes and limitations: Excess twin sharing in beta out-of-frame sequences was weaker. Abundant beta clonotypes from cord blood had fewer insertions, unlike memory repertoires, which showed none.

The receptor was derived from a man aged 45-65 years in good health. Source material: naive T cells sorted from blood. The rearrangement uses TRBV20-1 and TRBJ2-1; D perhaps matches TRBD1 (5 bases). This CDR3 is CSASPQGTSMSSYNEQFF. CDR3 in DNA: TGCAGTGCTTCCCCCCAGGGTACTTCGATGAGCTCCTACAATGAGCAGTTCTTC.